The present TCR beta chain was sequenced within a study of OX40 agonist ivuxolimab in advanced cancers. Across the study: Enrolled patients in dose escalation had cancers that were hepatocellular carcinoma, melanoma, renal cell or head and neck cancer. Patients achieving partial responses numbered three: one hepatocellular carcinoma case and two cutaneous melanoma cases.

TCRdb keeps only in-frame clones here, not all; method: immunoSEQ multiplex PCR. The sample records about 69,000 clones, about 85% being singletons. V lost 0 bases and J lost 6, with 17 bases in between. The germline gives CDR1 MGHRA, CDR2 YSYEKL. The length of the CDR3 is 17 residues. Points on this clone: As yet, its antigen is unknown.

Findings of the study overall: Clonal expansion among partial responders at 0.1-3.0 mg/kg ranked near the lowest. Among some nonresponders, normalized T-cell clonal expansion was also low.

The TCR sequence derives from an adult with an advanced solid tumor such as melanoma, head and neck, liver or kidney cancer. V and J are TRBV4-1 and TRBJ2-2, with a tentative D call TRBD2 (5 bases). The specimen was CD4+ or CD8+ T cells sorted from blood, collected in a trial of the OX40 agonist ivuxolimab. This CDR3 reads CASSQDRIWQRAGELFF. CDR3 nucleotide sequence: TGCGCCAGCAGCCAAGATCGAATTTGGCAGAGGGCCGGGGAGCTGTTTTTT.